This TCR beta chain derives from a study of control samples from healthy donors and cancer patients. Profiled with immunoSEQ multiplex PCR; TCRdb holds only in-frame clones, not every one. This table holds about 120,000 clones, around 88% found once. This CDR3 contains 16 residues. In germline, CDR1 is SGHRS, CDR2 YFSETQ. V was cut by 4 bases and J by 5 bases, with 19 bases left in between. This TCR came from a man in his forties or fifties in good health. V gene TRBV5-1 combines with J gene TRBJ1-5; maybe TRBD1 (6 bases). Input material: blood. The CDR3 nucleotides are TGCGCCAGCAGCCCCGACCTGAACAGGGAGGATCAGCCCCAGCATTTT. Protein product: CASSPDLNREDQPQHF.